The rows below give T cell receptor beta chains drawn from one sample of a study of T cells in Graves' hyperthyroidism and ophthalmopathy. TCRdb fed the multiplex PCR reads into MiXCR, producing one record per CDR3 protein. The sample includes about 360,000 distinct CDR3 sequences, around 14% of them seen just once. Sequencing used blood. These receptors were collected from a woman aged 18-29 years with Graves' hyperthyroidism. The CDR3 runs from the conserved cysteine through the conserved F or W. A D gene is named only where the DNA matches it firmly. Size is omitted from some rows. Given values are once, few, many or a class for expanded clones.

CDR3 DNA: TGCGCCAGCAGCCCGGGACAGGGGGCTAATCCCTCTGGGGCCAACGTCCTGACTTTC
CDR3 protein: CASSPGQGANPSGANVLTF
J gene: TRBJ2-6
clone size: few
D gene: TRBD1
V gene: TRBV5-1

CDR3 DNA: TGTGCCAGCAGCGTAGGAGATCTGAGGGGCGGATTATCCTACAATGAGCAGTTCTTC
CDR3 protein: CASSVGDLRGGLSYNEQFF
J gene: TRBJ2-1
clone size: many
D gene: NA
V gene: TRBV9

CDR3 DNA: TGTGCCAGCAGCTCCCGAACGGACCCCGCAGATGAAGCTTTCTTT
CDR3 protein: CASSSRTDPADEAFF
J gene: TRBJ1-1
clone size: many
D gene: NA
V gene: TRBV13

CDR3 DNA: TGCAGTGCTAGCGGGGGGTACACTGAAGCTTTCTTT
CDR3 protein: CSASGGYTEAFF
J gene: TRBJ1-1
clone size: NA
D gene: NA
V gene: TRBV20-1

CDR3 DNA: TGTGCCAGCAGACGCCCGGGGGCGAACACTGAAGCTTTCTTT
CDR3 protein: CASRRPGANTEAFF
J gene: TRBJ1-1
clone size: many
D gene: NA
V gene: TRBV7-9

CDR3 DNA: TGCAGTGCTAGAGATACAGTGAAGGGGACCACTGAAGCTTTCTTT
CDR3 protein: CSARDTVKGTTEAFF
J gene: TRBJ1-1
clone size: NA
D gene: NA
V gene: TRBV20-1

CDR3 DNA: TGTGCCAGCACCCTAGGGACTGCAAAGAATCAGCCCCAGCATTTT
CDR3 protein: CASTLGTAKNQPQHF
J gene: TRBJ1-5
clone size: many
D gene: NA
V gene: TRBV6-1

CDR3 DNA: TGTGCCAGCGAGGGGGGGAACACCATATATTTT
CDR3 protein: CASEGGNTIYF
J gene: TRBJ1-3
clone size: NA
D gene: NA
V gene: TRBV2

CDR3 DNA: TGTGCCAGCAGCTTGGACGTCGCCCTCGGGGAGCTGTTTTTT
CDR3 protein: CASSLDVALGELFF
J gene: TRBJ2-2
clone size: few
D gene: NA
V gene: TRBV5-5

CDR3 DNA: TGCGCCAGCAGCCAGGAGACTAGTTTCACCGGGGAGCTGTTTTTT
CDR3 protein: CASSQETSFTGELFF
J gene: TRBJ2-2
clone size: NA
D gene: NA
V gene: TRBV4-1

CDR3 DNA: TGTGCCAGTGGTGGGGAGGCGGGTTTGACTGAAGCTTTCTTT
CDR3 protein: CASGGEAGLTEAFF
J gene: TRBJ1-1
clone size: many
D gene: NA
V gene: TRBV2

CDR3 DNA: TGTGCCAGCGAGAGGGGAACGGGCGGTCAGCCCCAGCATTTT
CDR3 protein: CASERGTGGQPQHF
J gene: TRBJ1-5
clone size: few
D gene: NA
V gene: TRBV6-1

CDR3 DNA: TGTGCCAGTAGTATCGATGATCAGCCCCAGCATTTT
CDR3 protein: CASSIDDQPQHF
J gene: TRBJ1-5
clone size: NA
D gene: NA
V gene: TRBV19

CDR3 DNA: TGTGCCAGCAGTTACTCGACGGGAGGTGGCTATGGCTACACCTTC
CDR3 protein: CASSYSTGGGYGYTF
J gene: TRBJ1-2
clone size: many
D gene: NA
V gene: TRBV6-2/TRBV6-3

CDR3 DNA: TGTGCCAGCAGCCAAAGGACCGGGCGTGAAAAACTGTTTTTT
CDR3 protein: CASSQRTGREKLFF
J gene: TRBJ1-4
clone size: many
D gene: NA
V gene: TRBV28

CDR3 DNA: TGTGCCAGTAGTAACAGGAACCCCACTGAAGCTTTCTTT
CDR3 protein: CASSNRNPTEAFF
J gene: TRBJ1-1
clone size: NA
D gene: NA
V gene: TRBV19

CDR3 DNA: TGTGCCAGCAGCCCCGGGATTGGGCAGTCCCAAGAGACCCAGTACTTC
CDR3 protein: CASSPGIGQSQETQYF
J gene: TRBJ2-5
clone size: many
D gene: NA
V gene: TRBV13

CDR3 DNA: TGTGCCAGTAGTATAGGCTACTCTGGGGCCAACGTCCTGACTTTC
CDR3 protein: CASSIGYSGANVLTF
J gene: TRBJ2-6
clone size: NA
D gene: NA
V gene: TRBV19

CDR3 DNA: TGTGCCACCCAGAAGACAGGAAGCATGGCCGAGCAGTACTTC
CDR3 protein: CATQKTGSMAEQYF
J gene: TRBJ2-7
clone size: many
D gene: NA
V gene: TRBV13

CDR3 DNA: TGTGCCAGCAGCTTTCGACAGGGAGGCTATGGCTACACCTTC
CDR3 protein: CASSFRQGGYGYTF
J gene: TRBJ1-2
clone size: few
D gene: TRBD1
V gene: TRBV7-2

CDR3 DNA: TGTGCCACCACTTTACTAGCGGGGAAAGAGACCCAGTACTTC
CDR3 protein: CATTLLAGKETQYF
J gene: TRBJ2-5
clone size: many
D gene: TRBD2
V gene: TRBV6-1

CDR3 DNA: TGTGCCAGCAGCGCAGGACAGGGGGTCGGCGAGCAGTACTTC
CDR3 protein: CASSAGQGVGEQYF
J gene: TRBJ2-7
clone size: many
D gene: TRBD1
V gene: TRBV5-5

CDR3 DNA: TGCAGTGCCCGCTCCACTAGGGCAGGTAACGAGCAGTACTTC
CDR3 protein: CSARSTRAGNEQYF
J gene: TRBJ2-7
clone size: many
D gene: NA
V gene: TRBV20-1

CDR3 DNA: TGCGCCAGCAGCTTGCTCGGGAATTCCCCGCAGTATTTT
CDR3 protein: CASSLLGNSPQYF
J gene: TRBJ2-3
clone size: many
D gene: NA
V gene: TRBV5-1

CDR3 DNA: TGTGCCATCAGATCGGGACAGGGGAGCTCCTACGAGCAGTACTTC
CDR3 protein: CAIRSGQGSSYEQYF
J gene: TRBJ2-7
clone size: NA
D gene: TRBD1
V gene: TRBV10-3

CDR3 DNA: TGTGCCAGCAAAACGGCAGGAGGAAACACCATATATTTT
CDR3 protein: CASKTAGGNTIYF
J gene: TRBJ1-3
clone size: many
D gene: NA
V gene: TRBV6-1

CDR3 DNA: TGTGCCAGCTGGGGGGGTACCTACGAGCAGTACTTC
CDR3 protein: CASWGGTYEQYF
J gene: TRBJ2-7
clone size: many
D gene: TRBD2
V gene: TRBV28

CDR3 DNA: TGTGCCAGCAGCCGCTACGACGCGGGGGCCTACGAGCAGTACTTC
CDR3 protein: CASSRYDAGAYEQYF
J gene: TRBJ2-7
clone size: NA
D gene: TRBD2
V gene: TRBV5-6

CDR3 DNA: TGTGCCAGCTCCCGTCGAGGGACAGGGCCTGACACAGATACGCAGTATTTT
CDR3 protein: CASSRRGTGPDTDTQYF
J gene: TRBJ2-3
clone size: many
D gene: TRBD1
V gene: TRBV18

CDR3 DNA: TGTGCCAGCAGCCAAGACGGAGCAAACTATGGCTACACCTTC
CDR3 protein: CASSQDGANYGYTF
J gene: TRBJ1-2
clone size: many
D gene: NA
V gene: TRBV3-1

CDR3 DNA: TGTGCCAGCACCAGGGGGCGTATGAACACTGAAGCTTTCTTT
CDR3 protein: CASTRGRMNTEAFF
J gene: TRBJ1-1
clone size: many
D gene: TRBD1
V gene: TRBV28

CDR3 DNA: TGTGCCAGCAGCCATTCGAGGGGGGACCTTTGGGCCGGGGAGCTGTTTTTT
CDR3 protein: CASSHSRGDLWAGELFF
J gene: TRBJ2-2
clone size: many
D gene: NA
V gene: TRBV28

CDR3 DNA: TGCGCCAGCAGCTTGTTGTCTAGCGGGGCGTACGAGCAGTACTTC
CDR3 protein: CASSLLSSGAYEQYF
J gene: TRBJ2-7
clone size: NA
D gene: TRBD2
V gene: TRBV5-1

CDR3 DNA: TGTGCCAGCAGCTTAATCGGGGTAAGGGACACTGAAGCTTTCTTT
CDR3 protein: CASSLIGVRDTEAFF
J gene: TRBJ1-1
clone size: few
D gene: NA
V gene: TRBV7-3

CDR3 DNA: TGTGCCAGCAGCCAAGCGGGCGGATACAATCAGCCCCAGCATTTT
CDR3 protein: CASSQAGGYNQPQHF
J gene: TRBJ1-5
clone size: few
D gene: NA
V gene: TRBV16

CDR3 DNA: TGTGCCAGCGAGAGGGATACAGATACGCAGTATTTT
CDR3 protein: CASERDTDTQYF
J gene: TRBJ2-3
clone size: many
D gene: NA
V gene: TRBV12-3/TRBV12-4

CDR3 DNA: TGTGCCAGCAGCTTGGAGGTACGACAAGAGACCCAGTACTTC
CDR3 protein: CASSLEVRQETQYF
J gene: TRBJ2-5
clone size: once
D gene: NA
V gene: TRBV5-6

CDR3 DNA: TGTGCCAGCTCCGAACAAGGCGAGACCCAGTACTTC
CDR3 protein: CASSEQGETQYF
J gene: TRBJ2-5
clone size: many
D gene: NA
V gene: TRBV7-3

CDR3 DNA: TGCAGCGTTACACATAGAGCTGAAGCTTTCTTT
CDR3 protein: CSVTHRAEAFF
J gene: TRBJ1-1
clone size: many
D gene: NA
V gene: TRBV29-1

CDR3 DNA: TGCAGTGCTAGAGATCCTAGCGGGAGCTCCTACAATGAGCAGTTCTTC
CDR3 protein: CSARDPSGSSYNEQFF
J gene: TRBJ2-1
clone size: many
D gene: TRBD2
V gene: TRBV20-1

CDR3 DNA: TGTGCCAGCAGTTACTCTGTGTCTGGCGGGAGAGGGGTAGATGAGCAGTTCTTC
CDR3 protein: CASSYSVSGGRGVDEQFF
J gene: TRBJ2-1
clone size: NA
D gene: TRBD2
V gene: TRBV6-2/TRBV6-3

CDR3 DNA: TGTGCCAGCAGCCAAAGAGGGAGGGTGAGCACAGATACGCAGTATTTT
CDR3 protein: CASSQRGRVSTDTQYF
J gene: TRBJ2-3
clone size: many
D gene: TRBD2
V gene: TRBV3-1

CDR3 DNA: TGCAGCGCTGAAGAAACAGGGCGAACTGAAGCTTTCTTT
CDR3 protein: CSAEETGRTEAFF
J gene: TRBJ1-1
clone size: few
D gene: NA
V gene: TRBV29-1

CDR3 DNA: TGTGCCAGCAGTTGGACAGCTTATAGCAATCAGCCCCAGCATTTT
CDR3 protein: CASSWTAYSNQPQHF
J gene: TRBJ1-5
clone size: many
D gene: NA
V gene: TRBV28

CDR3 DNA: TGCGCCAGCAGCCAAGGTTCGGGACTCCGACCCACAGATACGCAGTATTTT
CDR3 protein: CASSQGSGLRPTDTQYF
J gene: TRBJ2-3
clone size: few
D gene: NA
V gene: TRBV4-1

CDR3 DNA: TGTGCCAGCAGCCAAGAGGAAACAGGGGACAACGAGCAGTACTTC
CDR3 protein: CASSQEETGDNEQYF
J gene: TRBJ2-7
clone size: many
D gene: TRBD1
V gene: TRBV14

CDR3 DNA: TGTGCCAGCAGTGACAGGGATAATGAGCAGTTCTTC
CDR3 protein: CASSDRDNEQFF
J gene: TRBJ2-1
clone size: many
D gene: NA
V gene: TRBV6-1

CDR3 DNA: TGTGCCAGCAGCTTGTCCAGAAGGAACACTGAAGCTTTCTTT
CDR3 protein: CASSLSRRNTEAFF
J gene: TRBJ1-1
clone size: many
D gene: NA
V gene: TRBV11-2

CDR3 DNA: TGTGCCAGCAGTGGGTCAGTCTATGGCTACACCTTC
CDR3 protein: CASSGSVYGYTF
J gene: TRBJ1-2
clone size: many
D gene: NA
V gene: TRBV2

CDR3 DNA: TGCAGTGCTAGGTGGTTAAGGGAGACCCAGTACTTC
CDR3 protein: CSARWLRETQYF
J gene: TRBJ2-5
clone size: many
D gene: NA
V gene: TRBV20-1

CDR3 DNA: TGTGCCAGTAGTATAGAGGGCGGAAACACCATATATTTT
CDR3 protein: CASSIEGGNTIYF
J gene: TRBJ1-3
clone size: NA
D gene: NA
V gene: TRBV19

CDR3 DNA: TGTGCCATCCAGCGGGCCTCGAACACCGGGGAGCTGTTTTTT
CDR3 protein: CAIQRASNTGELFF
J gene: TRBJ2-2
clone size: many
D gene: NA
V gene: TRBV7-2

CDR3 DNA: TGTGCCACCGCCAGAGAAAACTACAATGAGCAGTTCTTC
CDR3 protein: CATARENYNEQFF
J gene: TRBJ2-1
clone size: many
D gene: NA
V gene: TRBV12-3/TRBV12-4

CDR3 DNA: TGTGCCAGCAGCTTTGTTAGGAACACTGAAGCTTTCTTT
CDR3 protein: CASSFVRNTEAFF
J gene: TRBJ1-1
clone size: few
D gene: NA
V gene: TRBV5-8

CDR3 DNA: TGCGCCAGCAGTGAGCAGACAGGCTCTACCTACGAGCAGTACTTC
CDR3 protein: CASSEQTGSTYEQYF
J gene: TRBJ2-7
clone size: NA
D gene: NA
V gene: TRBV10-2

CDR3 DNA: TGTGCCAGCAGCTTAGTGGCGGGGGGGCCCGGTGAGCAGTTCTTC
CDR3 protein: CASSLVAGGPGEQFF
J gene: TRBJ2-1
clone size: many
D gene: TRBD2
V gene: TRBV7-9

CDR3 DNA: TGTGCCAGCAGCTTATCTAGCGGGAGAGGAGGTGAGCAGTACTTC
CDR3 protein: CASSLSSGRGGEQYF
J gene: TRBJ2-7
clone size: many
D gene: TRBD2
V gene: TRBV7-2

CDR3 DNA: TGTGCCAGCAGCTCGGGACTAGCGGGATTGGGTGGTACAGATACGCAGTATTTT
CDR3 protein: CASSSGLAGLGGTDTQYF
J gene: TRBJ2-3
clone size: many
D gene: TRBD2
V gene: TRBV11-2

CDR3 DNA: TGTGCCAGCAGCTTAGACGTCGATGGCTACACCTTC
CDR3 protein: CASSLDVDGYTF
J gene: TRBJ1-2
clone size: many
D gene: NA
V gene: TRBV7-8